This T cell receptor (beta chain) emerged from a study of response to subunit inactivated influenza vaccine. Overall study results and limits: Authors proposed each seasonal influenza vaccination draws in few new T cells.

TCRdb fed the RT-PCR reads into MiXCR, producing one record per CDR3 protein. The sample yields hundreds of thousands of distinct CDR3 sequences, 14% seen once. This clonotype was seen a few times. Antigen specificity is unknown. V lost 0 bases to trimming and J lost 2 bases, with 9 bases between them. Germline values: CDR1 SGHRS, CDR2 YFSETQ. This CDR3 is 14 amino acids long. This receptor was taken from a man in his forties or fifties who received an inactivated influenza vaccine. The sequencing used PBMCs from blood, collected about 14 days before vaccination. The V gene is TRBV5-1, the J gene TRBJ2-7; D may be TRBD2 (5 bases). In nucleotides, the CDR3 is TGCGCCAGCAGCTTGGACAGTAGCGCCTACGAGCAGTACTTC. The encoded protein is CASSLDSSAYEQYF.